Detailed here is one T cell receptor (beta chain). A second PCR, run for about 7 to 11 cycles, used a sample-barcoded 5' primer plus a J-beta primer mix. CDR3-containing paired-end reads numbering at least 2.5 million came from each sample. TCRdb passed the 5' RACE reads through MiXCR, listing each CDR3 protein once. The repertoire holds hundreds of thousands of distinct CDR3 sequences, with around 31% as singletons. Russia was home to the donors, healthy Caucasian individuals aged 6 to 90. V gave up 0 bases and J gave up 10 bases; unmatched junction bases: 7. Germline CDR1 and CDR2: SGHTA and FQGNSA. CDR3 length: 16 amino acids. The data derive from a study of blood T cells in healthy people across ages.

This sequence joins TRBV7-2 and TRBJ1-6, with 9 bases fitting TRBD1. The sample was blood. The TCR sequence derives from a woman older than 75 in good health. The CDR3 nucleotides read TGTGCCAGCAGCTTAGCGGTCGGGGACAGGGTGTCACCCCTCCACTTT. Its protein product is CASSLAVGDRVSPLHF.